The 8 T cell receptor beta chains in this list originate from one sample, sequenced in a study of blood T cells in healthy people across ages. Next came a second PCR, run for about 7 to 12 cycles, which used a sample-barcoded 5' primer along with a J-beta primer mix. TCRdb fed the 5' RACE reads into MiXCR, producing one record per CDR3 protein. The data show hundreds of thousands of distinct CDR3 sequences, with about 28% seen just once and approximately 15% held by the top ten. Sample: blood. Receptors originate from a woman of 80 years or more in good health.

This clonotype showed up many times. The J gene is TRBJ2-7, the V gene TRBV30, with D perhaps matching TRBD1 (5 bases). Germline loops: CDR1 GTSNPN, CDR2 SVGIG (reference sequence). V was clipped by 0 bases and J by 6 bases, with 12 bases between them. The CDR3 loop spans 13 amino acids. Written as DNA, the CDR3 is TGTGCCTGGAGTGTATCCAGGGTCGGCGAGCAGTACTTC. It specifies CAWSVSRVGEQYF.

Points on this clonotype: The junction departs from the called germline gene at one end, perhaps through a read error. The V call is TRBV20-1, the J call TRBJ2-7; D may be TRBD2 (5 bases). The V gene's germline CDR1 is DFQATT and CDR2 SNEGSKA (reference sequence). The CDR3 is 11 residues long. The CDR3 reads CSAETDYVQYF. The CDR3 DNA sequence: TGCAGTGCTGAGACTGACTACGTGCAGTACTTC.

The rearrangement links TRBV6-6 to TRBJ2-5; the match to TRBD1 covers 7 bases. The CDR3 consists of 13 residues. V dropped 6 bases and J dropped 13; count of bases not matched to a gene: 14. The germline V gene has CDR1 MNHNY and CDR2 SVGAGI (reference sequence). CDR3 loop: CASSRQGDNERYF. Written as DNA, the CDR3 is TGTGCCAGCAGCCGACAGGGAGACAATGAGCGGTACTTC.

The chain is built from TRBV20-1 and TRBJ2-2, with 12 bases that match TRBD2. Germline V gene data show CDR1 as DFQATT and CDR2 as SNEGSKA (reference sequence). The CDR3 has 15 residues. The V and J ends lost 3 bases and 9 bases, in that order; junction bases with no gene match: 8. The CDR3, as DNA: TGCAGTGCTAGTGCCCTAGCGGGGGGGAGAAGGGAGCTGTTTTTT. Protein: CSASALAGGRRELFF.

This clonotype was seen a handful of times. This chain connects TRBV4-2 to TRBJ1-1, with D perhaps TRBD1 (6 bases). The germline CDR1 and CDR2 sequences are LGHNA and YNFKEQ. The V and J ends lost 0 bases and 2 bases respectively, with 10 bases between them. The CDR3 contains 15 residues. In nucleotides, the CDR3 is TGTGCCAGCAGCCAAGATGGCAGGGGAAACACTGAAGCTTTCTTT. Amino acids: CASSQDGRGNTEAFF.

This clonotype was seen ten or more times. The genes are TRBV4-2 and TRBJ2-5; the match to TRBD2 covers 7 bases. The CDR3 contains 15 residues. Germline V gene sequence: CDR1 LGHNA, CDR2 YNFKEQ. Unmatched junction bases numbered 6, after V lost 0 bases and J lost 5 bases. The CDR3 region has the DNA TGTGCCAGCAGCCAAGATAGGGGTAGCGGGGAGACCCAGTACTTC. Its protein is CASSQDRGSGETQYF.

This clonotype was detected ten times or more. The gene calls are TRBV9 and TRBJ2-7; the match to TRBD1 covers 11 bases. J gave up 4 bases and V 4 bases, and 10 bases lay outside the gene matches. Germline V gene lookup returns CDR1 SGDLS and CDR2 YYNGEE. The CDR3 consists of 16 residues. The CDR3 DNA reads TGTGCCAGCAGCCCAGGAAGGGACAGGGGGGTATACGAGCAGTACTTC. Protein product: CASSPGRDRGVYEQYF.

In the case of this clonotype: This clone may be a read error of a much larger clone one base away. This sequence joins TRBV7-2 and TRBJ1-4; 10 bases align to TRBD1. V dropped 6 bases and J dropped 10; count of bases not matched to a gene: 11. Per the germline V gene, CDR1 is SGHTA and CDR2 is FQGNSA. The CDR3 is 15 residues long. The CDR3 reads CASSVTETGGGKLFF. The CDR3 bases are TGTGCCAGCAGTGTTACCGAGACAGGGGGCGGAAAACTGTTTTTT.